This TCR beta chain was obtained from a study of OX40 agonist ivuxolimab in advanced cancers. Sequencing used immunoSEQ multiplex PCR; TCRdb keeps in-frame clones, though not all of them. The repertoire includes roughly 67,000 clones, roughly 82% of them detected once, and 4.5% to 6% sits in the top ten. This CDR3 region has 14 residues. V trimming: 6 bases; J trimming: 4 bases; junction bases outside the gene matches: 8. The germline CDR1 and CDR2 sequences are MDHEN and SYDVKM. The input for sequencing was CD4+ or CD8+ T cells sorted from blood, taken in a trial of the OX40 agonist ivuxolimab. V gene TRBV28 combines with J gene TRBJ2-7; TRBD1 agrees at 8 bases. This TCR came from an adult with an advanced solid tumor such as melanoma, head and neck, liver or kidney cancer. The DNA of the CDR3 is TGTGCCAGCAGACTGACAGGGGTTGGATACGAGCAGTACTTC. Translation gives CASRLTGVGYEQYF.